Sequencing of this T cell receptor (beta chain) was carried out in a study of CD8 T cells in ankylosing spondylitis (TCRdb year 2017). In the study overall: The study profiled T cell receptor beta repertoires in healthy donors and ankylosing spondylitis patients to find disease-linked TCR variants. The full study cohort comprised 20 to 30 ankylosing spondylitis patients and roughly 100 healthy donors. Samples of peripheral blood were taken, and for ankylosing spondylitis patients, synovial fluid was collected as well. What the work shows at the level of the full study, not this receptor alone: A CD8+ phenotype was shown by the disease-linked clones, which were found at relatively low frequencies in peripheral blood. A TCR beta motif made up of several highly homologous amino acid variants appeared to be characteristic of blood from ankylosing spondylitis patients. Some motif variants were previously reported in synovial fluid and blood of reactive arthritis patients, suggesting common disease-initiation mechanisms. The disease-linked clones were reported as significantly enriched in matched synovial fluid samples from ankylosing spondylitis patients.

As concerns this clonotype: No cognate antigen has been identified for it. Base qualities are missing; no much larger clone stands one base away.

Instrument on record: Illumina HiSeq 2500. Quantitative 5'-RACE with molecular barcodes was the method used to prepare the TCR beta libraries. The paper's data handling went like this. A new computational method, built on a probabilistic model of VDJ rearrangement, was used to identify disease-linked TCR variants. TCRdb's own reprocessing of the public reads used fastp at Q25 and MiXCR and kept productive beta chains. Every distinct CDR3 protein forms one entry, paired with its most common genes and DNA. TCRdb's processing, not the study's, gives the V and J calls here. Counted in this sample were around 340,000 distinct CDR3 sequences; 20% of them appeared once. The top ten hold around 13% of the sample. A distance of 16 bases separates the germline ends of V and J, which lose 8 bases and 2 bases respectively. CDR1 and CDR2 were assigned from the germline V gene as MDHEN and SYDVKM. There are 14 amino acids in the CDR3, from cysteine to phenylalanine inclusive. Just the 42-base CDR3 DNA is kept, in frame starting at base 1.

The source is a male donor with ankylosing spondylitis or in good health (not recorded which). The rearranged segments are TRBV28 and TRBJ2-7; the D region may be TRBD1 or TRBD2, each matching 6 bases equally. The sequencing sample was made of blood, either unsorted or a sorted T cell fraction (not recorded which). The DNA sequence is given as TGTGCCAGCCGTAAGGGGGGCGCGACCTACGAGCAGTACTTC. The encoded protein is CASRKGGATYEQYF.